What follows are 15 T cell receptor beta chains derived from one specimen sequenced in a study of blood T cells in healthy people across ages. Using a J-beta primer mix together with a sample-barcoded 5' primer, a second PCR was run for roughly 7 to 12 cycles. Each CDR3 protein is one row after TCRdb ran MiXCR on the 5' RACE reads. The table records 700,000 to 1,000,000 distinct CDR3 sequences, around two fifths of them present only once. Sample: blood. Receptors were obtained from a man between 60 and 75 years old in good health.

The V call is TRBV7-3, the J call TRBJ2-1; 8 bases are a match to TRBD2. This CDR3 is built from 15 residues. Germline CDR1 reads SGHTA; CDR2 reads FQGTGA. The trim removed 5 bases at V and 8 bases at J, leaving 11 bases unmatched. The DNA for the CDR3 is TGTGCCAGCAGCCGGGTTGGCGGGGGGCCCGATGAGCAGTTCTTC. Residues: CASSRVGGGPDEQFF.

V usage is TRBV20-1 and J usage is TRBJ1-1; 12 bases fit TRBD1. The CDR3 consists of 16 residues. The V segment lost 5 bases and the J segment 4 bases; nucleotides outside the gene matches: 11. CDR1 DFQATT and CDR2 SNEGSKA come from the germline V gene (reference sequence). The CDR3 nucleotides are TGCAGTGCTGTCGGGACAGGGGGCGTGGGGAGCACTGAAGCTTTCTTT. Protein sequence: CSAVGTGGVGSTEAFF.

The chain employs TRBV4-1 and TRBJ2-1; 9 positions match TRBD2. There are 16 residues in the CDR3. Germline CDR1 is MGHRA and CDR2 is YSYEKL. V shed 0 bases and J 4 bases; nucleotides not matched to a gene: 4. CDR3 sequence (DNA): TGCGCCAGCAGCCAAGATCTGCGGGGGGGGTACAATGAGCAGTTCTTC. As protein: CASSQDLRGGYNEQFF.

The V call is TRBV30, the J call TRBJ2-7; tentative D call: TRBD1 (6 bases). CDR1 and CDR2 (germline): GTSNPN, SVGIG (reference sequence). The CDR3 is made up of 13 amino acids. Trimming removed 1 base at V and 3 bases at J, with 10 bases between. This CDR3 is CAWSGVRGYEQYF. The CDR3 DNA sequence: TGTGCCTGGAGTGGGGTCAGGGGCTACGAGCAGTACTTC.

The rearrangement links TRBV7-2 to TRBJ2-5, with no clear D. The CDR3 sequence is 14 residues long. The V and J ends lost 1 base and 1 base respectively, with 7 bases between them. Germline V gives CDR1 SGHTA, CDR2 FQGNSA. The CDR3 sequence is CASSLVRSQETQYF. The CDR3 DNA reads TGTGCCAGCAGCTTAGTGCGTAGCCAAGAGACCCAGTACTTC. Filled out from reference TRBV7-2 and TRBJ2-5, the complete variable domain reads GAGVSQSPSNKVTEKGKDVELRCDPISGHTALYWYRQSLGQGLEFLIYFQGNSAPDKSGLPSDRFSAERTGGSVSTLTIQRTQQEDSAVYLCASSLVRSQETQYFGPGTRLLVL.

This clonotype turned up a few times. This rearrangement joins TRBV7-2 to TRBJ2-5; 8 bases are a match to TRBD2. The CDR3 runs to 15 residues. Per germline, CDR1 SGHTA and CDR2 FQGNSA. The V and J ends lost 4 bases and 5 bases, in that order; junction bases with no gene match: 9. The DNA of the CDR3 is TGTGCCAGCAGCTCCACCGGGACTAGTTGGGAGACCCAGTACTTC. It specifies CASSSTGTSWETQYF.

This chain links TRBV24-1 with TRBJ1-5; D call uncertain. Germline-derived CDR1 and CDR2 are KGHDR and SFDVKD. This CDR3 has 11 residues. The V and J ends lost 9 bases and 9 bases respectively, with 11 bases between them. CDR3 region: CATPNLGPQHF. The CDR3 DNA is TGTGCCACCCCTAATTTAGGGCCCCAGCATTTT.

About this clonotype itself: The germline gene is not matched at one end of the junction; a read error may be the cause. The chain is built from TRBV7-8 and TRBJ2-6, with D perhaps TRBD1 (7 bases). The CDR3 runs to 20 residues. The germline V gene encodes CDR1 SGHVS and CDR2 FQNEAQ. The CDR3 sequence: CASSTKRVDRENSGANVQTF. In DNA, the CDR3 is TGTGCCAGCAGCACCAAGCGGGTTGACAGGGAAAACTCTGGGGCCAACGTCCAGACTTTC.

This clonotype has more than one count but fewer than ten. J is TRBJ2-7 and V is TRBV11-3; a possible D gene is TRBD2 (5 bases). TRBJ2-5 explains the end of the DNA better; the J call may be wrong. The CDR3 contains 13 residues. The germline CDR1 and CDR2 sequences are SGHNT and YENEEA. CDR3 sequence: CASSSLRGETQYF. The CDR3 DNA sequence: TGTGCCAGCAGCTCTCTCCGGGGTGAGACCCAGTACTTC.

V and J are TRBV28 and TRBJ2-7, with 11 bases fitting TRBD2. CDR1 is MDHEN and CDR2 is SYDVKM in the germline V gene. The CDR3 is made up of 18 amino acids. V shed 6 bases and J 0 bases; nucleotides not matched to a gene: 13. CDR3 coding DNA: TGTGCCAGCAGGCAAATGACTAGCGGGGAGCCAAGCTCCTACGAGCAGTACTTC. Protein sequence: CASRQMTSGEPSSYEQYF.

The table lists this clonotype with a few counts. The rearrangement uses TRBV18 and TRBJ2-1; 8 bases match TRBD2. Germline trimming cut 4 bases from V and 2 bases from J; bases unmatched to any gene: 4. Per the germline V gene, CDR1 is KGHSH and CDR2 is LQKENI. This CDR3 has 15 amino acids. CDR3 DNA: TGTGCCAGCTCACGACTAGCGCAACCCTACAATGAGCAGTTCTTC. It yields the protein CASSRLAQPYNEQFF. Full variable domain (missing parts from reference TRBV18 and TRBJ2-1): NAGVMQNPRHLVRRRGQEARLRCSPMKGHSHVYWYRQLPEEGLKFMVYLQKENIIDESGMPKERFSAEFPKEGPSILRIQQVVRGDSAAYFCASSRLAQPYNEQFFGPGTRLTVL.

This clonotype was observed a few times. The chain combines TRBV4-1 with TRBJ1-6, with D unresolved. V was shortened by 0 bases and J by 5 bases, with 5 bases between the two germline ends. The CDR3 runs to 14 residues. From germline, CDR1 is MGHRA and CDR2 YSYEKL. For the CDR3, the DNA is TGCGCCAGCAGCCAAGACAGGAATAATTCACCCCTCCACTTT. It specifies CASSQDRNNSPLHF.

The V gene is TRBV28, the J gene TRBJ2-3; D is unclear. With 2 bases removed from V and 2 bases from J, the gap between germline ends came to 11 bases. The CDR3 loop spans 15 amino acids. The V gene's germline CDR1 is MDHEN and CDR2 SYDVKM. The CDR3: CASSLHQVSTDTQYF. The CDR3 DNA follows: TGTGCCAGCAGTTTACACCAAGTTTCCACAGATACGCAGTATTTT.

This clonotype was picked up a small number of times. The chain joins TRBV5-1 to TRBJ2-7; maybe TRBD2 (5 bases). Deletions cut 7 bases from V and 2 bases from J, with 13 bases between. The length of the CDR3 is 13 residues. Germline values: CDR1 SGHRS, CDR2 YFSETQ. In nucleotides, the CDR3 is TGCGCCAGCCGGGATAACGGACCCTACGAGCAGTACTTC. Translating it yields CASRDNGPYEQYF.

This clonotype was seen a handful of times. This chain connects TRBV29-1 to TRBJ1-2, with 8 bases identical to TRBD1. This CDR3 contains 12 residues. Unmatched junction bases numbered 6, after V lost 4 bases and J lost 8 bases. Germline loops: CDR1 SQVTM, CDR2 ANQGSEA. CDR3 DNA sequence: TGCAGCGTTGGACCGACAGGGGAAGGCTACACCTTC. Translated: CSVGPTGEGYTF.